The 18 T cell receptor beta chains given below trace back to one sample, sequenced in a study of shared clonotypes between healthy human individuals. Profiled with immunoSEQ multiplex PCR; TCRdb holds only in-frame clones, not every one. The sample contains some 240,000 clones, 65% to 70% of which appear only once. The sample was memory CD4+ T cells sorted from blood. Indicated subset: CD45RA-negative fraction. The receptors were gathered from a man aged 25-45 years in good health.

This clone has only a few counts. This rearrangement joins TRBV25-1 to TRBJ2-1, with D uncertain. Germline V lookup: CDR1 MGHDK, CDR2 SYGVNS. Between the trimmed V and J ends, which lost 7 bases and 4 bases, there was a span of 8 bases. The CDR3 loop spans 12 amino acids. The CDR3 DNA reads as TGTGCCAGCACCACGGGTTACAATGAGCAGTTCTTC. Its protein is CASTTGYNEQFF.

This clone was observed a handful of times. This chain links TRBV10-2 with TRBJ2-7, with D possibly matching TRBD2 (5 bases). The CDR3 has 14 residues. The germline V gene encodes CDR1 WSHSY and CDR2 SAAADI. V was shortened by 7 bases and J by 4 bases, with 17 bases between the two germline ends. CDR3: CASTPAGEKYEQYF. CDR3 in DNA: TGCGCCAGCACCCCCGCCGGGGAGAAATACGAGCAGTACTTC.

The V gene is TRBV14, the J gene TRBJ1-3, with 7 bases identical to TRBD1. The CDR3 has 16 amino acids. Unmatched junction bases numbered 8, after V lost 5 bases and J lost 1 base. CDR1 is SGHDN and CDR2 is FVKESK in the germline V gene. CDR3 region: CASSYGTAPSGNTIYF. The CDR3, as DNA: TGTGCCAGCAGCTACGGGACAGCGCCTTCTGGAAACACCATATATTTT.

The rearrangement links TRBV27 to TRBJ2-5; 12 bases agree with TRBD2. This CDR3 is 16 amino acids long. CDR1 is MNHEY, CDR2 SMNVEV, per germline (reference sequence). V dropped 4 bases and J dropped 6; count of bases not matched to a gene: 9. The CDR3 sequence is CASSSAGLAGRKTQYF. DNA for the CDR3: TGTGCCAGCAGTTCCGCCGGACTAGCGGGAAGGAAGACCCAGTACTTC.

This chain links TRBV9 with TRBJ2-1, with TRBD2 matching over 11 bases. V trimming: 0 bases; J trimming: 5 bases; junction bases outside the gene matches: 7. Germline CDR1 SGDLS, CDR2 YYNGEE. The CDR3 sequence is 17 residues long. The CDR3 sequence is CASSVDGGTSGHNEQFF. CDR3 coding DNA: TGTGCCAGCAGCGTAGATGGCGGGACTAGCGGACACAATGAGCAGTTCTTC.

The CDR3 bases are TGTGCCATCAGGGGGACAGACCACAATGAGCAGTTCTTC. It specifies CAIRGTDHNEQFF. This chain joins TRBV10-3 and TRBJ2-1; 7 bases line up with TRBD1. The CDR3 consists of 13 residues. Germline V gives CDR1 ENHRY, CDR2 SYGVKD. With V trimmed by 6 bases and J by 5 bases, 4 bases remained unmatched.

The chain combines TRBV18 with TRBJ2-5; tentative D call: TRBD1 (6 bases). The V end was cut by 5 bases, the J end by 10 bases, with 23 bases between. The CDR3 length is 15 residues. Germline lookup yields CDR1 KGHSH and CDR2 LQKENI. CDR3 in DNA: TGTGCCAGCTCAAGTACAGGGACAAGCAGGTCGGGCCAGTACTTC. Protein sequence: CASSSTGTSRSGQYF. The variable domain in full, with the rest retrieved from reference TRBV18 and TRBJ2-5, is NAGVMQNPRHLVRRRGQEARLRCSPMKGHSHVYWYRQLPEEGLKFMVYLQKENIIDESGMPKERFSAEFPKEGPSILRIQQVVRGDSAAYFCASSSTGTSRSGQYFGPGTRLLVL.

CDR3: CASNRGDRAAGELFF. The CDR3 nucleotides are TGCGCCAGCAATAGGGGGGACAGGGCGGCCGGGGAGCTGTTTTTT. This rearrangement joins TRBV4-3 to TRBJ2-2; TRBD1 matches 9 bases. Germline CDR1 and CDR2: LGHNA and YSLEER. V lost 7 bases to trimming and J lost 6 bases; unmatched junction nucleotides: 9. The CDR3 runs 15 residues.

The genes are TRBV30 and TRBJ1-5, with a possible D match to TRBD1 (5 bases). Deletions cut 0 bases from V and 2 bases from J, with 14 bases between. This CDR3 region has 16 residues. The V gene's germline CDR1 is GTSNPN and CDR2 SVGIG (reference sequence). The CDR3 coding sequence is TGTGCCTGGAGTGTTGGGGCCCTTGGTGGCAATCAGCCCCAGCATTTT. The encoded protein is CAWSVGALGGNQPQHF.

This clone was counted ten times or more. V gene TRBV10-1 combines with J gene TRBJ2-1, with a tentative D call TRBD2 (5 bases). The V end was cut by 3 bases, the J end by 4 bases, with 13 bases between. CDR1 and CDR2 (germline): WNHNN, SYGVQD (reference sequence). CDR3 length: 15 amino acids. This CDR3 is CASSDGPAEYNEQFF. Here the CDR3 DNA reads TGCGCCAGCAGTGACGGGCCAGCGGAATACAATGAGCAGTTCTTC.

The chain has TRBV7-8 and TRBJ2-7; D might be TRBD2 (5 bases). The CDR3 is made up of 13 amino acids. The ends were cut back, 1 base at V and 3 bases at J, with 7 bases in the middle. Germline V gene lookup returns CDR1 SGHVS and CDR2 FQNEAQ. The CDR3 DNA reads as TGTGCCAGCAGCTTAGGCCGGGACTACGAGCAGTACTTC. Its translation is CASSLGRDYEQYF.

This clone was found many times. This chain joins TRBV2 and TRBJ1-1; possible D gene TRBD1, 6 bases. The V end was cut by 7 bases, the J end by 4 bases, with 13 bases between. CDR1 is SNHLY and CDR2 is FYNNEI in the germline V gene. This CDR3 spans 13 amino acids. The CDR3 nucleotides are TGTGCCAGCACCATGGGGGCGGGCACTGAAGCTTTCTTT. It specifies CASTMGAGTEAFF.

This rearrangement joins TRBV2 to TRBJ1-1; D may be TRBD1 (6 bases). The CDR3 runs to 12 residues. V was cut by 10 bases and J by 6 bases, with 15 bases left in between. Germline CDR1 is SNHLY and CDR2 is FYNNEI. The CDR3 protein is CATRGGPPEAFF. The CDR3 region has the DNA TGTGCCACGAGGGGGGGCCCCCCTGAAGCTTTCTTT.

The V gene is TRBV10-3, the J gene TRBJ2-3; tentatively, D is TRBD2 (6 bases). The CDR3 is 14 residues long. Germline lookup yields CDR1 ENHRY and CDR2 SYGVKD. With 4 bases removed from V and 3 bases from J, the gap between germline ends came to 11 bases. The CDR3 sequence is CAISGRGGTDTQYF. The CDR3 DNA follows: TGTGCCATCAGTGGGAGGGGTGGGACAGATACGCAGTATTTT.

V gene TRBV11-3 combines with J gene TRBJ2-7, with TRBD2 as a possible D gene (5 bases). V lost 1 base and J lost 0, with 10 bases in between. This CDR3 has 15 amino acids. Germline CDR1 SGHNT, CDR2 YENEEA. DNA for the CDR3: TGTGCCAGCAGCTTAGTAGCGCGGGCCTCCTACGAGCAGTACTTC. Residues: CASSLVARASYEQYF.

This chain links TRBV13 with TRBJ1-4; D not resolved. The CDR3 is 12 amino acids. Germline CDR1 PRHDT, CDR2 FYEKMQ (reference sequence). Trimming pared 4 bases from V and 11 bases from J, leaving 11 bases between. The chain's CDR3 is CASSSSLGKLFF. CDR3 coding DNA: TGTGCCAGCAGCTCCTCCCTCGGGAAACTGTTTTTT. Together with reference TRBV13 and TRBJ1-4, the CDR3 gives the full variable domain: AAGVIQSPRHLIKEKRETATLKCYPIPRHDTVYWYQQGPGQDPQFLISFYEKMQSDKGSIPDRFSAQQFSDYHSELNMSSLELGDSALYFCASSSSLGKLFFGSGTQLSVL.

The chain recombines TRBV6-6 with TRBJ1-2; D is perhaps TRBD1 (5 bases). In germline, CDR1 is MNHNY, CDR2 SVGAGI (reference sequence). CDR3 length: 14 amino acids. Trimming took off 0 bases at V and 4 bases at J, with 9 bases between the two ends. As DNA, the CDR3 is TGTGCCAGCAGTTACTCGGGGGGAGGCTATGGCTACACCTTC. It yields the protein CASSYSGGGYGYTF.

CDR3 loop: CASSLDSGRADTGELFF. The CDR3, as DNA: TGCGCCAGCAGCTTGGATTCTGGGCGAGCCGACACCGGGGAGCTGTTTTTT. The gene calls are TRBV5-1 and TRBJ2-2; D not certain. The CDR3 extends over 17 amino acids. Germline V gene lookup returns CDR1 SGHRS and CDR2 YFSETQ. Trimming stripped 0 bases from V and 3 bases from J, with 15 bases between.